One and the same sample provided the 21 T cell receptor beta chains below, sequenced in a study of shared clonotypes between healthy human individuals (dated by TCRdb to about 2020). CD8 naive samples were CD45RO-negative cells positively selected for CCR7, giving a CD45RA+CCR7+ population that excluded TemRA cells. Library preparation used the immunoSEQ multiplex PCR assay. TCRdb stores this immuneACCESS table with in-frame sequences only. Part of the clones is absent; in the studies checked, under half of the shortfall reflects unresolved V genes, and no reason is known for the rest. The sample profile shows some 2 million clones; roughly 94% of them were found once. The leading ten clones occupy roughly 1% of the sample. The sequenced material came from naive CD8+ T cells sorted from blood. What this sample's cell subset or site label stands for: CD45RA+CCR7+. All receptors come from a man younger than 30 in good health.

The rearrangement links TRBV5-4 to TRBJ2-2, with TRBD2 matching 12 bases. CDR3 length equals 16 residues. The V and J ends lost 1 base and 7 bases, in that order; junction bases with no gene match: 5. Germline CDR1 SGHNT, CDR2 YYREEE (reference sequence). The CDR3 nucleotides read TGTGCCAGCAGCTTGCCCACTAGCGGGAGGATCGGGGAGCTGTTTTTT. It translates to CASSLPTSGRIGELFF.

This clone showed up just once. The chain is built from TRBV2 and TRBJ2-7; D perhaps matches TRBD2 (5 bases). CDR3 size: 16 residues. V lost 2 bases, J lost 2 bases, and 16 bases lay in between. Germline V gene sequence: CDR1 SNHLY, CDR2 FYNNEI. The CDR3 nucleotides read TGTGCCAGCAGTGAAATCGCGGGCTACCTTACCTACGAGCAGTACTTC. Protein product: CASSEIAGYLTYEQYF.

The J gene is TRBJ2-5, the V gene TRBV5-1; TRBD2 is a possible D gene (6 bases). CDR3 length: 16 residues. V dropped 1 base and J dropped 4 bases, with 17 bases sitting between them. Germline CDR1 and CDR2: SGHRS and YFSETQ. The CDR3 nucleotides are TGCGCCAGCAGCTTGAGAGGACTACTAGTAGGAGAGACCCAGTACTTC. Translated: CASSLRGLLVGETQYF.

The chain uses TRBV5-4 and TRBJ1-3, with no clear D. The CDR3 has 15 amino acids. V lost 2 bases and J lost 0, with 9 bases in between. CDR1 and CDR2 from the germline V gene are SGHNT and YYREEE (reference sequence). CDR3: CASSFGAGSGNTIYF. The DNA for the CDR3 is TGTGCCAGCAGCTTTGGCGCCGGCTCTGGAAACACCATATATTTT.

The V call is TRBV10-1, the J call TRBJ2-3; D gene uncertain. This CDR3 is 15 amino acids long. Trimming left V 0 bases short and J 4 bases short, with 11 bases between. The germline V gene has CDR1 WNHNN and CDR2 SYGVQD (reference sequence). CDR3 loop: CASSESSVVADTQYF. The CDR3 coding sequence is TGCGCCAGCAGTGAGTCGTCCGTCGTTGCAGATACGCAGTATTTT.

V and J are TRBV4-3 and TRBJ2-1, with 7 positions matching TRBD2. V gave up 5 bases and J gave up 7 bases; unmatched junction bases: 11. The germline gives CDR1 LGHNA, CDR2 YSLEER. This CDR3 has 15 amino acids. In nucleotides, the CDR3 is TGCGCCAGCAGCGTCACGGCGGGAGCCCCGAATGAGCAGTTCTTC. It yields the protein CASSVTAGAPNEQFF.

J is TRBJ2-2 and V is TRBV5-4, with a possible D match to TRBD2 (6 bases). CDR1 is SGHNT and CDR2 is YYREEE in the germline V gene (reference sequence). The ends were cut back, 4 bases at V and 3 bases at J, with 13 bases in the middle. This CDR3 comprises 15 residues. In DNA, the CDR3 is TGTGCCAGCAGCCCGGGTGCGGGATACACCGGGGAGCTGTTTTTT. Its translation is CASSPGAGYTGELFF. Combining the CDR3 with reference TRBV5-4 and TRBJ2-2 gives the whole variable domain ETGVTQSPTHLIKTRGQQVTLRCSSQSGHNTVSWYQQALGQGPQFIFQYYREEENGRGNFPPRFSGLQFPNYSSELNVNALELDDSALYLCASSPGAGYTGELFFGEGSRLTVL.

V is TRBV5-1 and J is TRBJ1-1, with a tentative D call TRBD1 (5 bases). CDR1 SGHRS and CDR2 YFSETQ come from the germline V gene. V was clipped by 4 bases and J by 7 bases, with 17 bases between them. The CDR3 has 14 residues. The CDR3 sequence is CASSVFTGGSEAFF. The CDR3 DNA reads as TGCGCCAGCAGCGTTTTTACAGGAGGGAGTGAAGCTTTCTTT.

The V and J genes are TRBV5-4 and TRBJ1-2; D uncertain. CDR3 length: 12 amino acids. The germline V gene encodes CDR1 SGHNT and CDR2 YYREEE (reference sequence). The germline V and J ends were trimmed by 0 bases and 7 bases, with 7 bases remaining between them. CDR3 in amino acids: CASSLDMGGYTF. CDR3 nucleotides: TGTGCCAGCAGCTTGGATATGGGTGGCTACACCTTC.

The rearrangement uses TRBV5-1 and TRBJ2-7, with no clear D. The CDR3 is 14 amino acids. The V end was cut by 0 bases, the J end by 4 bases, with 11 bases between. Germline CDR1 is SGHRS and CDR2 is YFSETQ. CDR3 region: CASSLETTRYEQYF. The CDR3 DNA is TGCGCCAGCAGCTTGGAAACGACTCGATACGAGCAGTACTTC.

The rearrangement links TRBV7-8 to TRBJ2-2; D possibly corresponds to TRBD2 (6 bases). V lost 2 bases and J lost 7, with 14 bases in between. The CDR3 is made up of 15 amino acids. Germline V gene data show CDR1 as SGHVS and CDR2 as FQNEAQ. CDR3 sequence reads: CASSLYGGEDGELFF. CDR3 DNA sequence: TGTGCCAGCAGCTTATATGGCGGGGAGGACGGGGAGCTGTTTTTT.

The V call is TRBV19, the J call TRBJ1-1; TRBD1 matches at 12 bases. Germline V CDR1 and CDR2: LNHDA, SQIVND (reference sequence). The length of the CDR3 is 18 residues. J gave up 2 bases and V 5 bases, and 12 bases lay outside the gene matches. Here the CDR3 reads CASSPLPGTGGENTEAFF. CDR3 DNA: TGTGCCAGTAGTCCCCTACCCGGGACAGGGGGCGAAAACACTGAAGCTTTCTTT.

This clone was recorded only once. The chain uses TRBV7-8 and TRBJ2-3; TRBD2 aligns across 10 bases. CDR3 length: 16 amino acids. The V gene end was trimmed by 2 bases and the J gene end by 2 bases; junction bases not matched to a gene: 4. Germline V gives CDR1 SGHVS, CDR2 FQNEAQ. The CDR3 DNA sequence: TGTGCCAGCAGCTTATCTAGCGGGAGTTCCACAGATACGCAGTATTTT. It encodes CASSLSSGSSTDTQYF.

The rearrangement uses TRBV28 and TRBJ2-7; 11 bases line up with TRBD2. V lost 1 base, J lost 0 bases, and 5 bases stayed unmatched. Germline-derived CDR1 and CDR2 are MDHEN and SYDVKM. CDR3 length: 17 amino acids. CDR3 nucleotides: TGTGCCAGCAGTTTATTCCTAGCGGGGGGTACCTCCTACGAGCAGTACTTC. Its translation: CASSLFLAGGTSYEQYF. Complete variable domain (other parts from reference TRBV28 and TRBJ2-7): DVKVTQSSRYLVKRTGEKVFLECVQDMDHENMFWYRQDPGLGLRLIYFSYDVKMKEKGDIPEGYSVSREKKERFSLILESASTNQTSMYLCASSLFLAGGTSYEQYFGPGTRLTVT.

Regarding this clone: At the DNA level, this CDR3 is encoded by other sequences in the same sample as well. Here the CDR3 reads CASSMGGGTDTQYF. The DNA of the CDR3 is TGTGCCAGTAGTATGGGAGGGGGCACAGATACGCAGTATTTT. This chain uses TRBV19 with TRBJ2-3; 7 bases line up with TRBD2. This CDR3 spans 14 amino acids. Germline CDR1 and CDR2: LNHDA and SQIVND (reference sequence). V was pared by 3 bases and J by 1 base, with 1 base of the junction left unmatched.

CDR3 region: CASSIAGTVNEKLFF. CDR3 DNA sequence: TGTGCCAGTAGTATCGCCGGGACCGTTAATGAAAAACTGTTTTTT. The J gene is TRBJ1-4, the V gene TRBV19, with a possible D match to TRBD1 (5 bases). The CDR3 length is 15 residues. Trimming took off 3 bases at V and 4 bases at J, with 12 bases between the two ends. Per germline, CDR1 LNHDA and CDR2 SQIVND (reference sequence). The variable domain in full, completed from reference TRBV19 and TRBJ1-4, reads DGGITQSPKYLFRKEGQNVTLSCEQNLNHDAMYWYRQDPGQGLRLIYYSQIVNDFQKGDIAEGYSVSREKKESFPLTVTSAQKNPTAFYLCASSIAGTVNEKLFFGSGTQLSVL.

V and J are TRBV11-1 and TRBJ2-1, with TRBD2 as a possible D gene (6 bases). The CDR3 contains 14 residues. Between the trimmed V and J ends, which lost 5 bases and 7 bases, there was a span of 15 bases. Looked up from germline, CDR1 is SGHAT and CDR2 is FQDESV (reference sequence). CDR3 protein: CASSHSGFENEQFF. CDR3 DNA: TGTGCCAGCAGCCATAGCGGTTTTGAGAATGAGCAGTTCTTC.

The chain couples TRBV5-8 to TRBJ2-7; D gene unclear. V dropped 1 base and J dropped 3 bases, with 8 bases sitting between them. Germline lookup yields CDR1 SGHTS and CDR2 YDEGEE. The CDR3 is 13 amino acids. CDR3 in amino acids: CASSLSLIYEQYF. The CDR3, as DNA: TGTGCCAGCAGCTTGTCCCTGATCTACGAGCAGTACTTC.

The rearrangement joins TRBV5-4 to TRBJ2-3; D may correspond to TRBD1 or TRBD2 (7 bases each). Deletions cut 0 bases from V and 0 bases from J, with 20 bases between. Germline values: CDR1 SGHNT, CDR2 YYREEE (reference sequence). The CDR3 extends over 19 amino acids. Here the CDR3 DNA reads TGTGCCAGCAGCTTGGCCGGGGGGACAGCGGTTACTAGCACAGATACGCAGTATTTT. Amino acids: CASSLAGGTAVTSTDTQYF.

V and J are TRBV5-1 and TRBJ1-2; tentative D call: TRBD1 (5 bases). There are 15 residues in the CDR3. The V end was cut by 0 bases, the J end by 1 base, with 10 bases between. Germline assignment: CDR1 SGHRS and CDR2 YFSETQ. This chain's CDR3 is CASSLAAGLNYGYTF. The CDR3 nucleotides read TGCGCCAGCAGCTTGGCGGCGGGGCTTAACTATGGCTACACCTTC.

V is TRBV7-9 and J is TRBJ2-5; tentatively, D is TRBD1 or TRBD2 (5 bases each). Germline CDR1 reads SEHNR; CDR2 reads FQNEAQ (reference sequence). The CDR3 sequence is 13 residues long. Trimming took off 3 bases at V and 4 bases at J, with 9 bases between the two ends. The CDR3 DNA sequence: TGTGCCAGCAGCTTCAGGGACGCAGAGACCCAGTACTTC. Protein product: CASSFRDAETQYF.